These 19 T cell receptor beta chains came from one sample sequenced in a study of blood T cell repertoires in COVID-19. The data were produced by immunoSEQ multiplex PCR, yet TCRdb's version contains in-frame clones alone and is incomplete. The table shows about 360,000 clones, with about four fifths occurring only once. Sequencing was done on a sample of peripheral blood. The receptors were sampled from a man in his thirties or forties with active or convalescent COVID-19.

The V call is TRBV3-1 (or the pseudogene TRBV3-2), the J call TRBJ2-1; D ambiguous. The CDR3 is 16 amino acids. The germline V and J ends were trimmed by 4 bases and 0 bases, with 13 bases remaining between them. Germline CDR1 reads LGHDT; CDR2 reads YNNKEL (reference sequence). This CDR3 reads CASSPPTHCSYNEQFF. For the CDR3, the DNA is TGTGCCAGCAGCCCCCCGACTCACTGCTCCTACAATGAGCAGTTCTTC.

This clone was picked up one time. The J gene is TRBJ2-3, the V gene TRBV5-5, with a possible D match to TRBD1 (5 bases). CDR1 is SGHKS, CDR2 YYEKEE, per germline (reference sequence). This CDR3 comprises 14 residues. Trimming left V 6 bases short and J 0 bases short, with 11 bases between. The CDR3 nucleotides read TGTGCCAGCAATTATGGGGCTAGCACAGATACGCAGTATTTT. Its protein product is CASNYGASTDTQYF.

V usage is TRBV7-2 and J usage is TRBJ2-2; 11 bases agree with TRBD2. V lost 1 base, J lost 4 bases, and 2 bases stayed unmatched. Germline CDR1 is SGHTA and CDR2 is FQGNSA. CDR3 length: 16 residues. CDR3 in DNA: TGTGCCAGCAGCTTAGTGGGGACTAGCGGCACCGGGGAGCTGTTTTTT. It codes for CASSLVGTSGTGELFF.

The rearrangement joins TRBV6-2 or TRBV6-3 to TRBJ1-5; D may be TRBD1 (5 bases). With 5 bases removed from V and 2 bases from J, the gap between germline ends came to 7 bases. The germline gives CDR1 MNHEY, CDR2 SVGEGT. The CDR3 loop spans 13 amino acids. The CDR3 coding sequence is TGTGCCAGCAGTAGGGGTGGCAATCAGCCCCAGCATTTT. Amino acid sequence: CASSRGGNQPQHF.

The V and J genes are TRBV27 and TRBJ2-4, with TRBD1 matching over 7 bases. The trim removed 3 bases at V and 4 bases at J, leaving 3 bases unmatched. Germline CDR1 and CDR2: MNHEY and SMNVEV (reference sequence). CDR3 length: 14 residues. The CDR3 sequence: CASSLDRIKNIQYF. The CDR3 DNA follows: TGTGCCAGCAGTTTGGACAGGATAAAAAACATTCAGTACTTC.

V and J are TRBV12-3 or TRBV12-4 and TRBJ1-2, with D tentatively TRBD1 (6 bases). The length of the CDR3 is 13 residues. Trimming cost V 3 bases and J 4 bases, with 9 bases left between them. Here the CDR3 reads CASSFGTSYGYTF. The CDR3 nucleotides read TGTGCCAGCAGTTTCGGGACAAGCTATGGCTACACCTTC.

The chain joins TRBV5-4 to TRBJ2-5; no firm D call. V was pared by 0 bases and J by 4 bases, with 16 bases between. The CDR3 consists of 16 residues. Germline CDR1 SGHNT, CDR2 YYREEE (reference sequence). CDR3 sequence reads: CASSLGPSRSGETQYF. The CDR3 DNA is TGTGCCAGCAGCTTGGGTCCGAGCCGATCGGGAGAGACCCAGTACTTC.

The J gene is TRBJ2-5, the V gene TRBV4-1; 9 bases match TRBD1. Germline V gene lookup returns CDR1 MGHRA and CDR2 YSYEKL. The V segment lost 4 bases and the J segment 5 bases; nucleotides outside the gene matches: 17. The CDR3 sequence is 18 residues long. CDR3 region: CASSPLDIPGQGGETQYF. The CDR3, as DNA: TGCGCCAGCAGCCCATTAGATATTCCGGGACAGGGAGGGGAGACCCAGTACTTC.

This clone was seen only a few times. V is TRBV11-1 and J is TRBJ2-3; TRBD2 might be the D (5 bases). The germline V gene encodes CDR1 SGHAT and CDR2 FQDESV (reference sequence). V was shortened by 4 bases and J by 3 bases, with 11 bases between the two germline ends. The CDR3 runs 14 residues. Here the CDR3 DNA reads TGTGCCAGCAGCTCCGAGGGATTGACAGATACGCAGTATTTT. Translation gives CASSSEGLTDTQYF.

The rearrangement links TRBV9 to TRBJ2-3; 10 nucleotides line up with TRBD2. Per germline, CDR1 SGDLS and CDR2 YYNGEE. Unmatched junction bases numbered 13, after V lost 0 bases and J lost 3 bases. This CDR3 is 19 amino acids long. DNA for the CDR3: TGTGCCAGCAGCGTAGCTGGTTCAGCGGGGGGGCTTGTGACAGATACGCAGTATTTT. Translated: CASSVAGSAGGLVTDTQYF.

The chain recombines TRBV5-6 with TRBJ1-6; D not certain. Trimming took off 2 bases at V and 4 bases at J, with 4 bases between the two ends. The germline V gene encodes CDR1 SGHDT and CDR2 YYEEEE. The CDR3 consists of 13 residues. The CDR3: CASSLEYNSPLHF. In nucleotides, the CDR3 is TGTGCCAGCAGCTTAGAGTATAATTCACCCCTCCACTTT. The whole variable domain, remainder taken from reference TRBV5-6 and TRBJ1-6, is DAGVTQSPTHLIKTRGQQVTLRCSPKSGHDTVSWYQQALGQGPQFIFQYYEEEERQRGNFPDRFSGHQFPNYSSELNVNALLLGDSALYLCASSLEYNSPLHFGNGTRLTVT.

CDR3 in amino acids: CASSWGVLAGGSNEQFF. The DNA for the CDR3 is TGCGCCAGCAGCTGGGGTGTACTAGCGGGGGGTAGCAATGAGCAGTTCTTC. This chain connects TRBV5-1 to TRBJ2-1; 12 bases are a match to TRBD2. This CDR3 spans 17 amino acids. Germline V gene sequence: CDR1 SGHRS, CDR2 YFSETQ. Trimming removed 3 bases from V and 6 bases from J; junction bases left unmatched: 10.

The V call is TRBV6-4, the J call TRBJ1-6; TRBD1 aligns across 7 bases. CDR1 and CDR2 (germline): MRHNA, SNTAGT. J lost 6 bases, V lost 8 bases, and 4 bases had no gene match. The CDR3 is made up of 13 amino acids. CDR3 coding DNA: TGTGCCAGCGGACAGGAGATTAATTCACCCCTCCACTTT. It codes for CASGQEINSPLHF.

The CDR3 loop reads CATSVTGGKTDTQYF. Written as DNA, the CDR3 is TGTGCCACCAGTGTCACAGGGGGGAAGACAGATACGCAGTATTTT. The chain combines TRBV24-1 with TRBJ2-3; 8 nucleotides align to TRBD1. The length of the CDR3 is 15 residues. V lost 5 bases and J lost 3; bases outside the gene matches: 6. Germline loops: CDR1 KGHDR, CDR2 SFDVKD.

This clone was seen a handful of times. This chain links TRBV2 with TRBJ2-1; D might be TRBD1 (6 bases). The CDR3 totals 16 residues. The ends were cut back, 8 bases at V and 7 bases at J, with 24 bases in the middle. Germline loops: CDR1 SNHLY, CDR2 FYNNEI. Here the CDR3 reads CASPGEGRGIGNEQFF. CDR3 coding DNA: TGTGCCAGCCCCGGAGAGGGCAGGGGTATTGGTAATGAGCAGTTCTTC.

The genes are TRBV5-1 and TRBJ2-2, with D uncertain. This CDR3 comprises 13 residues. V gave up 0 bases and J gave up 6 bases, with 6 bases separating them. Germline CDR1 reads SGHRS; CDR2 reads YFSETQ. DNA for the CDR3: TGCGCCAGCAGCTTGGAATCATCCGGGGAGCTGTTTTTT. The encoded protein is CASSLESSGELFF.

The CDR3 sequence is CASSQFRNRDQGTEAFF. The CDR3, as DNA: TGTGCCAGCAGCCAATTTAGAAACAGGGACCAGGGTACTGAAGCTTTCTTT. The chain joins TRBV4-2 to TRBJ1-1, with D possibly TRBD1 on 6 matching bases. The CDR3 covers 17 residues. Germline lookup yields CDR1 LGHNA and CDR2 YNFKEQ. Deletions cut 2 bases from V and 5 bases from J, with 21 bases between.

This rearrangement joins TRBV4-1 to TRBJ1-6, with a tentative D call TRBD1 (5 bases). The CDR3 extends over 15 amino acids. CDR1 MGHRA and CDR2 YSYEKL come from the germline V gene. V lost 0 bases, J lost 7 bases, and 10 bases lay in between. The CDR3 DNA sequence: TGCGCCAGCAGCCAAGATGGGGCGGGGAATTCACCCCTCCACTTT. Its protein product is CASSQDGAGNSPLHF.

There are a few counts of this clone. The genes are TRBV6-5 and TRBJ2-1; maybe TRBD2 (5 bases). Germline-derived CDR1 and CDR2 are MNHEY and SVGAGI. The CDR3 sequence is 12 residues long. V shed 5 bases and J shed 7 bases, with 9 bases lying between them. The CDR3, as DNA: TGTGCCAGCAGTACACTAGAGAATGAGCAGTTCTTC. Protein sequence: CASSTLENEQFF.